Listed below are T cell receptor beta chains from one sample, sequenced in a study of patients and donors after allogeneic stem cell transplantation. MiXCR was run by TCRdb on the RT-PCR reads, yielding one entry per CDR3 protein. Here the sample spans hundreds of thousands of distinct CDR3 sequences, more than 15% being singletons. Sequences were obtained from blood, either unsorted or a sorted T cell fraction (not recorded which). These receptors were obtained from a human donor who was either an allogeneic HSCT recipient or a stem cell or donor lymphocyte infusion donor (not recorded which). It is not recorded whose cells these are; they may come from a transplant donor. The CDR3 runs from the conserved cysteine through the conserved F or W. D genes are given only for firm matches. Clone sizes are given selectively: once, few, many, or a class where the clone is expanded.

J gene	D gene	V gene	clone size	CDR3 DNA	CDR3 protein
TRBJ2-5	-	TRBV20-1	-	TGCAGTGCTAGAGACCTAGGGGGGAAGAGATCGACCCAGTACTTC	CSARDLGGKRSTQYF
TRBJ2-7	-	TRBV7-9	few	TGTGCCAGCAGCCTTTATGACGGGCCCTACGAGCAGTACTTC	CASSLYDGPYEQYF
TRBJ2-3	-	TRBV5-5	-	TGTGCCAGCAGCTTGAATGGCCCATTCACAGATACGCAGTATTTT	CASSLNGPFTDTQYF
TRBJ1-2	TRBD1	TRBV5-1	few	TGCGCCAGCACCTCTGGACAGGGTTTGAACTATGGCTACACCTTC	CASTSGQGLNYGYTF
TRBJ1-3	-	TRBV4-2	-	TGTGCCAGCAGCCAACCCTCGGGACTCGAAGGATCTGGAAACACCATATATTTT	CASSQPSGLEGSGNTIYF
TRBJ2-1	TRBD2	TRBV30	-	TGTGCCTGGGTGGGGACTAGCGCTTGGAATGAGCAGTTCTTC	CAWVGTSAWNEQFF
TRBJ1-6	-	TRBV5-6	-	TGTGCCAGCAGCTTGGATTCGGGATCCTATAATTCACCCCTCCACTTT	CASSLDSGSYNSPLHF
TRBJ1-1	-	TRBV7-9	-	TGTGCCAGCAGCCCGAGGCGAGCCCTGAACACTGAAGCTTTCTTT	CASSPRRALNTEAFF
TRBJ2-5	-	TRBV18	few	TGTGCCAGCTCACCGACGATTCAAGAGACCCAGTACTTC	CASSPTIQETQYF
TRBJ1-6	TRBD1	TRBV7-8	-	TGTGCCAGCAGCTTAATCCTGCCTGGCAGGGGGAATTCACCCCTCCACTTT	CASSLILPGRGNSPLHF
TRBJ1-2	-	TRBV5-5	-	TGTGCCAGCAGCTCCGGAGCAACATATGGCTACACCTTC	CASSSGATYGYTF
TRBJ2-3	TRBD1	TRBV5-1	many	TGCGCCAGCAGCTTGGAGGGGGCGACCACAGATACGCAGTATTTT	CASSLEGATTDTQYF
TRBJ2-7	-	TRBV29-1	many	TGCAGCGCCAAACGGGACTCTTCCTACGAGCAGTACTTC	CSAKRDSSYEQYF
TRBJ2-2	-	TRBV12-5	-	TGTGCTAGTGGTTTTGAGGGGGGGCCGGTCGGGGAGCTGTTTTTT	CASGFEGGPVGELFF